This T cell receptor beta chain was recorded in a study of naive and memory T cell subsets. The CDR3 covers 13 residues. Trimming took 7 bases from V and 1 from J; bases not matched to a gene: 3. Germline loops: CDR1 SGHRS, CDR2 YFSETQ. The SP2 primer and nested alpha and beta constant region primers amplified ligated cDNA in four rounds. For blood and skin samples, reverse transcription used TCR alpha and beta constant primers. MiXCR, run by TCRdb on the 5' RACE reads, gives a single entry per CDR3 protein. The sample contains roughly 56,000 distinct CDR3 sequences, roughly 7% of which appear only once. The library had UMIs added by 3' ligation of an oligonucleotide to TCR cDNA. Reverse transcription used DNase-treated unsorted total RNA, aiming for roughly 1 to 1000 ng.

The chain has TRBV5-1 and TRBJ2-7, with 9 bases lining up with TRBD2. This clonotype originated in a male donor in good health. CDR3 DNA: TGCGCCAGCCGACTAGCGGCTTCCTACGAGCAGTACTTC. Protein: CASRLAASYEQYF.